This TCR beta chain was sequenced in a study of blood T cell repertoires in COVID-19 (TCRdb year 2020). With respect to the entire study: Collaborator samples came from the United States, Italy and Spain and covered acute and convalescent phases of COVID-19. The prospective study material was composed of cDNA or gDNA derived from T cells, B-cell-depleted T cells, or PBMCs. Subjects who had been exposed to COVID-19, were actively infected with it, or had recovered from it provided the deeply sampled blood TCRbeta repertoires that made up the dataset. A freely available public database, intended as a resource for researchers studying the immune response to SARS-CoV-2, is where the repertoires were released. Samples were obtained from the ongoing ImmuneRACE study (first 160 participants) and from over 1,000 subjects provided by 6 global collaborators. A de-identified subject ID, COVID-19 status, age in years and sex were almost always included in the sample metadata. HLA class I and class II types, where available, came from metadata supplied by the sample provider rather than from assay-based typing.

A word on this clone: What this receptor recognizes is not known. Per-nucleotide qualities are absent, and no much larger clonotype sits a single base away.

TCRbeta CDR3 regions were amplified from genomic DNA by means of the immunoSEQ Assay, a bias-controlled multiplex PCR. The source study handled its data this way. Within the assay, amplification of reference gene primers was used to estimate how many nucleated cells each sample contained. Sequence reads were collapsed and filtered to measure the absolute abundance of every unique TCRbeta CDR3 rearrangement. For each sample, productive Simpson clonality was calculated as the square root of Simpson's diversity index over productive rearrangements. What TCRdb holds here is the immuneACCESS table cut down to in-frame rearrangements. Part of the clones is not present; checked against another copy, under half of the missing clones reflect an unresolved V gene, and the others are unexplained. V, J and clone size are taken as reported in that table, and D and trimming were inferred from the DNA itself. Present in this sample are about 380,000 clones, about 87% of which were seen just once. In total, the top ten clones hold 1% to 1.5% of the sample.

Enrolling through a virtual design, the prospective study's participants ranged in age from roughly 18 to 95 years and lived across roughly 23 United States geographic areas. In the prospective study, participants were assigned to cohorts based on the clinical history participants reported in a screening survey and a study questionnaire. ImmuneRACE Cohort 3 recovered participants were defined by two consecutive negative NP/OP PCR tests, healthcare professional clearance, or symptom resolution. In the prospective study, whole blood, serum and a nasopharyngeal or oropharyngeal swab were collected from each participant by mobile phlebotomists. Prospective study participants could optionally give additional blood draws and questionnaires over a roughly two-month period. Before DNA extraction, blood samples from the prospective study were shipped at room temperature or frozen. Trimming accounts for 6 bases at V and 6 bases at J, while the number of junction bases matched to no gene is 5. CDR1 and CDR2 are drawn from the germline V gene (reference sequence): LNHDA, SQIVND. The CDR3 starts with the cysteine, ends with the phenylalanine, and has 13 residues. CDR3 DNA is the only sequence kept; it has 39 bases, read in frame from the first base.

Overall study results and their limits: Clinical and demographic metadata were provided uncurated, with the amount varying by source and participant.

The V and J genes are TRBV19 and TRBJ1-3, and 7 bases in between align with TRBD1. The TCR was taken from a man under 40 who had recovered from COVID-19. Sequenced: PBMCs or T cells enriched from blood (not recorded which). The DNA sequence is TGTGCCAGTAGATTTACAGGGGAAAACACCATATATTTT. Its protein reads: CASRFTGENTIYF.